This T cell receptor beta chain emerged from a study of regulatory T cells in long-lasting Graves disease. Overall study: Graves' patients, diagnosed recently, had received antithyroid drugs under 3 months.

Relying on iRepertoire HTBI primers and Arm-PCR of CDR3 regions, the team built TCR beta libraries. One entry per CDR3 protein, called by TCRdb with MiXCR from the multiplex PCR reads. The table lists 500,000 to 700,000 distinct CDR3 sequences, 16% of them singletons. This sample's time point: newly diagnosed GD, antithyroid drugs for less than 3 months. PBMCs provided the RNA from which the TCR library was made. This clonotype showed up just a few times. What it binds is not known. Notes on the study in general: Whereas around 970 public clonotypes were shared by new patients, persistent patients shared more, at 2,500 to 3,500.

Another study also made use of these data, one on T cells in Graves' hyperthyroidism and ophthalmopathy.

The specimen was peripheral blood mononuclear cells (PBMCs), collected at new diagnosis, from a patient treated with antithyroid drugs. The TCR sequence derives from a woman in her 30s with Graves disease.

CDR3 amino acids: CSAPRVGIRGGAFF. The CDR3 coding sequence is TGCAGTGCTCCCCGGGTGGGAATACGGGGGGGAGCTTTCTTT. The rearrangement uses TRBV20-1 and TRBJ1-1; tentative D call: TRBD1 (5 bases). The CDR3 spans 14 residues. Trimming took off 5 bases at V and 10 bases at J, with 23 bases between the two ends. Per the germline V gene, CDR1 is DFQATT and CDR2 is SNEGSKA (reference sequence).